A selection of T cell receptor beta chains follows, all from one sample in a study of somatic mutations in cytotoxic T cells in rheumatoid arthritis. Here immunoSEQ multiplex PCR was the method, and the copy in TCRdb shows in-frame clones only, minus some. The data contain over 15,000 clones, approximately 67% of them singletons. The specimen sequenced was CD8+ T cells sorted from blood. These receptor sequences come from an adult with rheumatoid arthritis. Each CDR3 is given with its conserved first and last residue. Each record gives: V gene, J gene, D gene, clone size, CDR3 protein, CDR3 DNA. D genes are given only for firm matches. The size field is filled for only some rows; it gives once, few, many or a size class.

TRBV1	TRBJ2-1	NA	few	CTSSQDPRTSGGFF	TGCACCAGCAGCCAAGACCCCCGTACTAGCGGAGGTTTCTTC
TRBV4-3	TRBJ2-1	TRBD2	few	CASSGRTSVSEQFF	TGCGCCAGCAGCGGCCGGACTAGCGTTAGTGAGCAGTTCTTC
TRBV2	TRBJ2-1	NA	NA	CASSSSNEQFF	TGTGCCAGCAGTTCATCGAATGAGCAGTTCTTC
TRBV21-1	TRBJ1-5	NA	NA	CASSKEGQGAKGSNQPQHF	TGTGCCAGCAGCAAAGAGGGACAGGGGGCGAAGGGTAGCAATCAGCCCCAGCATTTT
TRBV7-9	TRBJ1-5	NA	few	CASSLEGTSNQPQHF	TGTGCCAGCAGCTTAGAGGGGACCAGCAATCAGCCCCAGCATTTT
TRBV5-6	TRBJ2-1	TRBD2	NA	CASSRLEAGGRDEQFF	TGTGCCAGCAGCAGGCTGGAAGCGGGGGGTAGGGATGAGCAGTTCTTC
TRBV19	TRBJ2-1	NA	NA	CASSIGKGFSYNEQFF	TGTGCCAGTAGTATAGGAAAGGGGTTCTCCTACAATGAGCAGTTCTTC
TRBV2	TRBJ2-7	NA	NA	CASSDYYEQYF	TGTGCCAGCAGCGACTACTACGAGCAGTACTTC
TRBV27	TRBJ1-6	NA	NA	CASRPRGSSPLHF	TGTGCCAGCAGGCCTAGGGGCTCCTCACCCCTCCACTTT
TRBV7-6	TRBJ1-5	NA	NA	CASSEGATYRLDSNQPQHF	TGTGCCAGCAGCGAAGGGGCCACATACAGGCTAGATAGCAATCAGCCCCAGCATTTT